Included here is one TCR beta chain sequence, with context. Its antigen is not identified. Libraries were prepared by immunoSEQ multiplex PCR; TCRdb keeps only in-frame clonotypes and omits some of them. The sample consists of about 120,000 clones, approximately 87% of them appearing once. The ends were cut back, 6 bases at V and 4 bases at J, with 10 bases in the middle. Germline CDR1 and CDR2: MDHEN and SYDVKM. The CDR3 has 13 amino acids. This sample was taken from a study of cytomegalovirus exposure and HLA in healthy donors. Study-level information: The 95 to 150 validation repertoires used the same platform as the 666 first-cohort repertoires, a later analysis reported. General study points: Researchers catalogued approximately 170 TCR beta chains as cytomegalovirus-associated. Despite most TCR sequences being rare, some public TCRs occurred in many donors.

The TCR comes from a woman aged 30 to 39 in good health and CMV-seronegative. Sequenced sample: PBMCs. This sequence joins TRBV28 and TRBJ1-3; maybe TRBD1 (5 bases). Here the CDR3 reads CASRGGVGNTIYF. Written as DNA, the CDR3 is TGTGCCAGCAGGGGGGGGGTCGGAAACACCATATATTTT.